The sequence of this T cell receptor (beta chain) was determined in a study of human T cells and chemical hapten exposure. The wider study: Upper-back patches of 0.01% DPC were read at 6 days. Study conclusions and caveats: DPC sensitization left the count of TCRs above 1 in 1000 unchanged.

Time point denoted: patch test 2, 6 weeks after DPC sensitization. Treatment reported: therapeutic diphenylcyclopropenone sensitization with weekly scalp DPC. In the library, unique molecular identifiers were attached to individual cDNA molecules. Original data processing: A per-sample median of about 96,000 TCRs was observed, with counts ranging from about 20,000 to 750,000. TCRdb passed the RACE reads through MiXCR, listing each CDR3 protein once. The V and J calls reflect TCRdb's pipeline rather than the authors' work. Among 360,000 or so distinct CDR3 sequences listed, about 6.9% were seen once. The sample holds many counts of this clonotype. Its antigen is undetermined. This CDR3 has 14 residues. CDR1 is SNHLY, CDR2 FYNNEI, per germline. V was cut by 5 bases and J by 0 bases, with 7 bases left in between.

The TCR originated in a woman in her late teens or twenties with alopecia areata. Some clones in this sample may be carry-over from other donors' samples. V is TRBV2 and J is TRBJ1-4; D not resolved. This material consisted of whole blood, taken in connection with sensitization to the hapten diphenylcyclopropenone (DPC). The CDR3 is CASSIRPTNEKLFF. CDR3 DNA sequence: TGTGCCAGCAGTATAAGACCAACTAATGAAAAACTGTTTTTT.